This T cell receptor beta chain was captured by sequencing in a study of blood T cells in healthy people across ages. General study results and limits: While age rose, TCR beta diversity per million T cells dropped in a roughly linear way. From one million sequenced T cells, diversity estimates were lower bounds.

A J-beta primer mix and a sample-barcoded 5' primer were used in a second PCR of about 7 to 11 cycles. In TCRdb, the 5' RACE reads were re-called with MiXCR into one record per CDR3 protein. Of around 990,000 distinct CDR3 sequences in the sample, 30% to 40% were seen once. The sample, 7.5 to 10 milliliters of peripheral blood, was drawn from each donor. Germline V lookup: CDR1 SGHTA, CDR2 FQGNSA. The CDR3 sequence is 15 residues long. Trimming cost V 5 bases and J 7 bases, with 21 bases left between them. This clonotype turned up a few times. Its antigen is as yet unknown. The source is a man aged 18 to 30 in good health. The rearrangement joins TRBV7-2 to TRBJ2-7; tentative D call: TRBD2 (5 bases). The sequencing sample was made of blood. This CDR3 is CASSPTGDSYNEQYF. DNA for the CDR3: TGTGCCAGCAGCCCTACCGGGGATTCCTACAATGAGCAGTACTTC.